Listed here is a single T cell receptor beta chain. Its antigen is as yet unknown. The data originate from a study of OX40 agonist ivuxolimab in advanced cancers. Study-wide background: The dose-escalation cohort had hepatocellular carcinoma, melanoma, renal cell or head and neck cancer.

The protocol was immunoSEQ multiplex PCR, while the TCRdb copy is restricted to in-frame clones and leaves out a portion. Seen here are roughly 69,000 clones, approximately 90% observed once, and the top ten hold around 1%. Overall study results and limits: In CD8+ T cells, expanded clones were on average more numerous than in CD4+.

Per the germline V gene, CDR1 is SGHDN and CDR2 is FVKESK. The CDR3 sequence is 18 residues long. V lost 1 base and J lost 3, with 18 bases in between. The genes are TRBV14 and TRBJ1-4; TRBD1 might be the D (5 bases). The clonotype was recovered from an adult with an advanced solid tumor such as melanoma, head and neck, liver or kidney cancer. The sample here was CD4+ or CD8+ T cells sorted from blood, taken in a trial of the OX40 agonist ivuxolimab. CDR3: CASSQGKLVGTANEKLFF. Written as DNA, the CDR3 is TGTGCCAGCAGCCAAGGGAAATTAGTAGGGACGGCTAATGAAAAACTGTTTTTT.